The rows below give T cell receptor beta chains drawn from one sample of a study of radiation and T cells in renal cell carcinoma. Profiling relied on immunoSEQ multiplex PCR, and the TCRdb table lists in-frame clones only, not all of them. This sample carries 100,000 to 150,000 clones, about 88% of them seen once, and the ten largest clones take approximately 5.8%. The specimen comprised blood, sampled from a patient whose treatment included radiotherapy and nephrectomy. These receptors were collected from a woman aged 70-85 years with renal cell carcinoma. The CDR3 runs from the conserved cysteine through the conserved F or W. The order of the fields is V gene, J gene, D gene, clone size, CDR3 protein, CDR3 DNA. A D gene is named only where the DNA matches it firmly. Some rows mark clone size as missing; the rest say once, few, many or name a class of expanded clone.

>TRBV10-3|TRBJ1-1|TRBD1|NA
CAISARTGAWTEAFF
TGTGCCATCAGTGCCCGGACAGGGGCATGGACTGAAGCTTTCTTT
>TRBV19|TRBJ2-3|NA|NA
CASSIAQSTDTQYF
TGTGCCAGTAGTATAGCGCAGAGCACAGATACGCAGTATTTT
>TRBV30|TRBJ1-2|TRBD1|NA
CAWSGDRGNYGYTF
TGTGCCTGGAGTGGCGACAGGGGTAACTATGGCTACACCTTC
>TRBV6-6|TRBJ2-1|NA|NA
CASSYTSTSSYNEQFF
TGTGCCAGCAGTTACACTTCGACTAGCTCCTACAATGAGCAGTTCTTC
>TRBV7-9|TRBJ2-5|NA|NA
CASSFWAASKETQYF
TGTGCCAGCAGCTTTTGGGCAGCGAGTAAAGAGACCCAGTACTTC
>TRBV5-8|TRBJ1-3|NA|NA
CASSLTRDSGNTIYF
TGTGCCAGCAGCTTGACCCGGGACTCTGGAAACACCATATATTTT
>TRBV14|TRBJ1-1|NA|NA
CASSHGGKRDTEAFF
TGTGCCAGCAGCCACGGGGGGAAGAGAGACACTGAAGCTTTCTTT
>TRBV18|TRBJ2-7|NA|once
CASSIQGYEQYF
TGTGCCAGCTCAATACAGGGTTACGAGCAGTACTTC
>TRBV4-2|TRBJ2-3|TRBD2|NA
CASSQDRESGGLRDTQYF
TGTGCCAGCAGCCAAGATCGGGAGAGCGGGGGACTCCGAGATACGCAGTATTTT
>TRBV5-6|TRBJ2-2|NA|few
CASSLQGSTGELFF
TGTGCCAGCAGCTTACAGGGTAGCACCGGGGAGCTGTTTTTT
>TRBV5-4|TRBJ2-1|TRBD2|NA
CASRAGGGAVRDEQFF
TGTGCCAGCCGGGCCGGCGGGGGGGCCGTACGCGATGAGCAGTTCTTC
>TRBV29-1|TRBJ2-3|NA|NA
CSVEITDTQYF
TGCAGCGTTGAAATCACGGATACGCAGTATTTT
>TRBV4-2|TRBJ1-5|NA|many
CASSQELRSNQPQHF
TGTGCCAGCAGCCAAGAATTGAGGTCTAATCAGCCCCAGCATTTT
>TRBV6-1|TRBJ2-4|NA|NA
CASTRDINIQYF
TGTGCCAGCACCCGGGACATAAACATTCAGTACTTC
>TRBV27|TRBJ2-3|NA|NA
CASSFFRGSTDTQYF
TGTGCCAGCAGTTTTTTCCGGGGGAGCACAGATACGCAGTATTTT
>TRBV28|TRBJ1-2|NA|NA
CASSFGPGYGYTF
TGTGCCAGCAGTTTTGGGCCCGGCTATGGCTACACCTTC
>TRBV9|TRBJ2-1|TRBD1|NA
CASSGNRGRQFF
TGTGCCAGCAGCGGGAACAGGGGGCGTCAGTTCTTC
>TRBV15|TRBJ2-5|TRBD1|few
CATSNWTGQETQYF
TGTGCCACCAGCAACTGGACAGGTCAGGAGACCCAGTACTTC
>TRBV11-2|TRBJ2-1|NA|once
CASSSVFLFF
TGTGCCAGCAGTTCGGTTTTTTTATTCTTC
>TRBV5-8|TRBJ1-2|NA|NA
CASSLSGDGSGGYTF
TGTGCCAGCAGCTTGAGCGGGGACGGATCTGGTGGCTACACCTTC
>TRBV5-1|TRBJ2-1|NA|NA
CASSFPTGLYNEQFF
TGCGCCAGCAGCTTCCCAACAGGTTTATACAATGAGCAGTTCTTC
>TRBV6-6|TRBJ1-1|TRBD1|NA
CASSNSGTANTEAFF
TGTGCCAGCAGTAACTCAGGGACAGCGAACACTGAAGCTTTCTTT
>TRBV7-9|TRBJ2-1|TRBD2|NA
CASSPPGLAGAYNEQFF
TGTGCCAGCAGCCCGCCCGGGCTAGCGGGGGCCTACAATGAGCAGTTCTTC
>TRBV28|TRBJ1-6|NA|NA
CASKTSSYNSPLHF
TGTGCCAGTAAAACAAGCTCCTATAATTCACCCCTCCACTTT
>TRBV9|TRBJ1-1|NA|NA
CASSESGRKTEAFF
TGTGCCAGCAGCGAGAGTGGACGGAAAACTGAAGCTTTCTTT
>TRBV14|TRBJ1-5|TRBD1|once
CASSREGGWSNQPQHF
TGTGCCAGCAGCCGAGAAGGGGGCTGGAGCAATCAGCCCCAGCATTTT
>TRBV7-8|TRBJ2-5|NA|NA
CASSLGRVQETQYF
TGTGCCAGCAGCTTAGGACGGGTACAAGAGACCCAGTACTTC
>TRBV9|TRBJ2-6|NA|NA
CASSGSSGANVLTF
TGTGCCAGCAGCGGGAGCTCTGGGGCCAACGTCCTGACTTTC
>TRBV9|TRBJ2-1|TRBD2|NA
CASSVAAGGPSEQFF
TGTGCCAGCAGCGTAGCGGCGGGGGGGCCCAGTGAGCAGTTCTTC
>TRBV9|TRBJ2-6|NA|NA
CASSIGLGTSGANVLTF
TGTGCCAGCAGCATAGGGTTGGGGACCTCTGGGGCCAACGTCCTGACTTTC
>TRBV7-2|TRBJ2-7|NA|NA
CASSFSRGDYEQYF
TGTGCCAGCAGCTTCTCAAGAGGGGACTACGAGCAGTACTTC
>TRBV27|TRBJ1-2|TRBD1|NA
CASSTIQGGYGYTF
TGTGCCAGCAGTACCATACAGGGGGGCTATGGCTACACCTTC
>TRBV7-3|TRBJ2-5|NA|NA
CASSLTGGAQETQYF
TGTGCCAGCAGCTTAACCGGGGGAGCACAAGAGACCCAGTACTTC
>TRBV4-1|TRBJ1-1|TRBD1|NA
CASSQDPTGGASFGEAFF
TGCGCCAGCAGCCAAGATCCCACAGGGGGCGCAAGTTTCGGTGAAGCTTTCTTT
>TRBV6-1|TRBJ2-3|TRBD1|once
CASSENPRQGDTQYF
TGTGCCAGCAGTGAAAATCCCCGACAGGGAGATACGCAGTATTTT
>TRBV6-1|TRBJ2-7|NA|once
CASSVDTKGQYF
TGTGCCAGCAGCGTCGACACCAAAGGGCAGTACTTC
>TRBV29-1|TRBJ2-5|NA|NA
CSVEIGRGGETQYF
TGCAGCGTTGAAATAGGCAGGGGGGGAGAGACCCAGTACTTC
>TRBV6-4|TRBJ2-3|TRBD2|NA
CASSDSAGGPDTQYF
TGTGCCAGCAGTGACTCTGCGGGGGGCCCAGATACGCAGTATTTT
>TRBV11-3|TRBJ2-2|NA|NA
CASSLDQGGTGELFF
TGTGCCAGCAGCTTAGACCAGGGGGGAACCGGGGAGCTGTTTTTT
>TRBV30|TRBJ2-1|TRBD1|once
CAWSNRGVNEQFF
TGTGCCTGGAGTAACAGGGGTGTCAATGAGCAGTTCTTC
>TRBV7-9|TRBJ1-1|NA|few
CASSQGVNTEAFF
TGTGCCAGCAGTCAGGGTGTGAACACTGAAGCTTTCTTT
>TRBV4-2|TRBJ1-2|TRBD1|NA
CASSHPIRDRTNYGYTF
TGTGCCAGCAGCCACCCCATCCGGGACAGGACTAACTATGGCTACACCTTC
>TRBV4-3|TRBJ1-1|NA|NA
CASSQVPGGHTEAFF
TGCGCCAGCAGCCAAGTCCCGGGTGGCCACACTGAAGCTTTCTTT
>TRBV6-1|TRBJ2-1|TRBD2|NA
CASSTSGASYNEQFF
TGTGCCAGCAGTACTAGCGGGGCCTCCTACAATGAGCAGTTCTTC
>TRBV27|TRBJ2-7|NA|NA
CASSLSVKGDEQYF
TGTGCCAGCAGTTTATCGGTAAAGGGCGACGAGCAGTACTTC
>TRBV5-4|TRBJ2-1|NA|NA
CASSARGFRNEQFF
TGTGCCAGCAGCGCCCGGGGGTTCCGCAATGAGCAGTTCTTC
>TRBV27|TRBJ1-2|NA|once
CASSLSGVGGYTF
TGTGCCAGCAGTTTATCCGGGGTTGGAGGCTACACCTTC
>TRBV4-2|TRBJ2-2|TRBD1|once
CASSQRTGGITGELFF
TGTGCCAGCAGCCAAAGGACAGGGGGGATCACCGGGGAGCTGTTTTTT
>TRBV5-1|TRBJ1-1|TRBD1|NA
CASSLAGGGSGAEAFF
TGCGCCAGCAGCCTGGCAGGGGGCGGCTCGGGGGCTGAAGCTTTCTTT
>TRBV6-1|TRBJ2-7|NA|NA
CASEFPYEQYF
TGTGCCAGCGAGTTCCCTTACGAGCAGTACTTC
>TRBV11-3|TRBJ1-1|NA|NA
CASSPTWGANTEAFF
TGTGCCAGCAGCCCTACGTGGGGGGCAAACACTGAAGCTTTCTTT